The T cell receptor beta chain described here comes from a study of blood T cell repertoires in COVID-19. Study details: From T cells, B-cell-depleted T cells, or PBMCs came the material, which was cDNA or gDNA.

CDR1 is MNHNS, CDR2 SASEGT, per germline. This CDR3 has 16 amino acids. Trimming cost V 2 bases and J 2 bases; bases outside gene matches: 3. Authors' analysis steps: Nucleated cell number was recorded as an estimate derived from reference gene primer amplification. The method was immunoSEQ multiplex PCR; TCRdb's version includes in-frame clones alone and lacks a portion of them. From that table come the V and J calls and clone size; the DNA was used to work out D and trimming. The table shows more than 70,000 clones, with about 87% occurring only once. Sequences were obtained from peripheral blood. This clonotype originated in a human donor in a cohort sampled during active COVID-19. V gene TRBV6-1 combines with J gene TRBJ2-2; 9 bases fit TRBD1. CDR3 amino acids: CASSERDRANTGELFF. The CDR3 region has the DNA TGTGCCAGCAGTGAAAGGGACAGGGCCAACACCGGGGAGCTGTTTTTT.